Sequencing of this T cell receptor beta chain was carried out in a study of regulatory T cells in long-lasting Graves disease. The study's findings and limits: Among the persistent patients, 2,500 to 3,500 public clonotypes were shared, more than the 850 to 1,000 shared among new patients. A limited number of samples was an acknowledged limitation.

Building the TCR beta libraries relied on iRepertoire HTBI primers, and CDR3 regions underwent Arm-PCR. TCRdb reanalysed the multiplex PCR reads using MiXCR and keeps one entry per CDR3 protein. Seen here are over 300,000 distinct CDR3 sequences, around 19% observed once, and the top ten hold less than 35%. Time point in this sample: persistent/refractory GD, antithyroid drugs over 5 years with positive TRAb. There was RNA extracted from PBMCs, and the TCR library was made from it. Investigators report Graves' disease was diagnosed under American Thyroid Association guidelines. This clonotype occurred many times. As yet, its antigen is unknown. Sample: peripheral blood mononuclear cells (PBMCs), taken when the disease was refractory, from a patient treated with antithyroid drugs. The sequence came from a female donor with Graves disease.

CDR3 sequence: CASSQTGDGYTF. CDR3 bases: TGCGCCAGCAGCCAGACAGGGGATGGCTACACCTTC. The chain joins TRBV5-1 to TRBJ1-2; TRBD1 matches at 8 bases. J was trimmed by 6 bases and V by 4 bases; bases with no gene match: 2. The CDR3 runs to 12 residues. Germline CDR1 SGHRS, CDR2 YFSETQ.